The rows below give T cell receptor beta chains drawn from one sample of a study of Ad26.COV2.S vaccination and SARS-CoV-2 variants. Assay used: immunoSEQ multiplex PCR; TCRdb lists only in-frame clones, some missing. This sample has fewer than 100,000 clones, with around 82% found just once. This specimen consisted of peripheral blood, obtained after recovery from COVID-19. The receptor source for this set is a human donor who had recovered from COVID-19. CDR3s include the opening cysteine and the closing phenylalanine or tryptophan. Each record gives: CDR3 length, J gene, clone size, V gene, D gene, CDR3 DNA, CDR3 protein. A D gene is named only where the DNA matches it firmly. Clone size is shown for a subset of rows, as once, few, many or a class of expanded clone.

16,TRBJ2-1,NA,TRBV6-1,NA,TGTGCCAGCAGTGTGCTACAGGGAAGCTCCTACAATGAGCAGTTCTTC,CASSVLQGSSYNEQFF
17,TRBJ1-3,NA,TRBV4-2,TRBD1,TGTGCCAGCAGCCAAGACTCAGGGGGCCTCTCTGGAAACACCATATATTTT,CASSQDSGGLSGNTIYF
19,TRBJ2-3,NA,TRBV10-1,NA,TGCGCCAGCAGCGTGGGGACCCCCACTCCCGGAGTGGGCACAGATACGCAGTATTTT,CASSVGTPTPGVGTDTQYF
11,TRBJ2-7,NA,TRBV7-9,NA,TGTGCCAGCAGCGATCGATACGAGCAGTACTTC,CASSDRYEQYF
11,TRBJ2-7,few,TRBV27,NA,TGTGCCAGCAGTTCCTCCTACGAGCAGTACTTC,CASSSSYEQYF
15,TRBJ2-2,NA,TRBV5-4,TRBD1,TGTGCCAGCAGCTTAGGGGGCGCGAACACCGGGGAGCTGTTTTTT,CASSLGGANTGELFF
14,TRBJ1-2,NA,TRBV7-2,NA,TGTGCCAGCAGCCGCGAGGGTAGCTACTATGGCTACACCTTC,CASSREGSYYGYTF
14,TRBJ2-2,NA,TRBV19,NA,TGTGCCAGTAGTATATCGTCAAACACCGGGGAGCTGTTTTTT,CASSISSNTGELFF
15,TRBJ2-5,NA,TRBV9,NA,TGTGCCAGCAGCGCCAGAGGAGGGTTCGGGGAGACCCAGTACTTC,CASSARGGFGETQYF
13,TRBJ1-5,NA,TRBV19,NA,TGTGCCAGTAGTATAGATCAGGATCAGCCCCAGCATTTT,CASSIDQDQPQHF
16,TRBJ2-1,few,TRBV27,NA,TGTGCCAGCAGTTTATCGGCGGGGCGAATCTACAATGAGCAGTTCTTC,CASSLSAGRIYNEQFF
14,TRBJ2-7,few,TRBV6-5,NA,TGTGCCAGCAGTTACTCCCCAGGGACCTACGAGCAGTACTTC,CASSYSPGTYEQYF
14,TRBJ2-1,NA,TRBV6-2/TRBV6-3,TRBD1,TGTGCCAGCAGTTACTTGGGACAGGGCGATGAGCAGTTCTTC,CASSYLGQGDEQFF
15,TRBJ2-1,NA,TRBV6-4,TRBD2,TGTGCCAGCAGTGAGGCTAGCGGGACCTCCTCGAGGCAGTTCTTC,CASSEASGTSSRQFF
14,TRBJ1-2,NA,TRBV6-5,TRBD1,TGTGCCAGCAGTCGCACCGGGACAGACTATGGCTACACCTTC,CASSRTGTDYGYTF
17,TRBJ2-1,few,TRBV5-1,NA,TGCGCCAGCAGCCCTCTTCGGGGGGCGGGCTCCTACAATGAGCAGTTCTTC,CASSPLRGAGSYNEQFF
12,TRBJ1-1,NA,TRBV5-1,NA,TGCGCCAGCAGCTTGGCCGACACTGAAGCTTTCTTT,CASSLADTEAFF
15,TRBJ2-7,NA,TRBV11-3,NA,TGTGCCAGCAGCTCCCCCCAGGGGACTTTCTACGAGCAGTACTTC,CASSSPQGTFYEQYF
14,TRBJ1-4,NA,TRBV5-1,TRBD1,TGCGCCAGCAGCTTGGGACAGGGCCCCGGAGGACTGTTTTTT,CASSLGQGPGGLFF
20,TRBJ2-3,NA,TRBV7-7,TRBD2,TGTGCCAGCAGCTTAGCGGTAGCGGGAGGGCGGAGAGCTTTCACAGATACGCAGTATTTT,CASSLAVAGGRRAFTDTQYF
13,TRBJ1-2,NA,TRBV2,NA,TGTGCCAGCTCAGGGGTCGCGGGTGGTGGCTACACCTTC,CASSGVAGGGYTF
14,TRBJ1-2,NA,TRBV5-4,NA,TGTGCCAGCTCTGGGGGGGAAAGTATGTATGGCTACACCTTC,CASSGGESMYGYTF
13,TRBJ2-7,NA,TRBV6-5,NA,TGTGCCAGCAGCCCGGTGGGGGCGGGCGAGCAGTACTTC,CASSPVGAGEQYF
15,TRBJ1-2,NA,TRBV28,NA,TGTGCCAGCAGTTTGCTTCTCCCTAAACTTCATGGCTACACCTTC,CASSLLLPKLHGYTF
14,TRBJ2-5,medium-sized,TRBV11-3,NA,TGTGCCAGCAGCTCCCGACAGATACAAGAGACCCAGTACTTC,CASSSRQIQETQYF
16,TRBJ1-1,few,TRBV6-5,NA,TGTGCCAGCAGTTACGAGGGTCGGGGGCCCAACACTGAAGCTTTCTTT,CASSYEGRGPNTEAFF
13,TRBJ1-2,NA,TRBV28,TRBD1,TGTGCCAGCAGTACGACAGGGGGCTATGGCTACACCTTC,CASSTTGGYGYTF
14,TRBJ1-2,few,TRBV28,NA,TGTGCCAGCATCCTCTCAGGGGTTAACTATGGCTACACCTTC,CASILSGVNYGYTF
13,TRBJ2-1,NA,TRBV6-2/TRBV6-3,NA,TGTGCCAGCAGTCCCGAATTCTACAATGAGCAGTTCTTC,CASSPEFYNEQFF
14,TRBJ1-2,once,TRBV18,TRBD1,TGTGCCAGCTCGGGGACAGGGATCGACTATGGCTACACCTTC,CASSGTGIDYGYTF
17,TRBJ2-6,once,TRBV2,NA,TGTGCCAGCCCTCTCGAGGGGGGTAGCTCTGGGGCCAACGTCCTGACTTTC,CASPLEGGSSGANVLTF
17,TRBJ2-3,NA,TRBV18,TRBD2,TGTGCCAGCTCACCCCTGGCTAGCGGTTATAGCACAGATACGCAGTATTTT,CASSPLASGYSTDTQYF
13,TRBJ1-2,NA,TRBV7-9,TRBD1,TGTGCCAGCAGCCGGGACAGGGCGAATGGCTACACCTTC,CASSRDRANGYTF
15,TRBJ2-5,NA,TRBV2,TRBD2,TGTGCCAGCTCTGGGACTAGCGGGTACCAAGAGACCCAGTACTTC,CASSGTSGYQETQYF
20,TRBJ2-1,NA,TRBV4-3,TRBD2,TGCGCCAGCAGCCAAGATCCCCCCGTGGGAGGGATTAGCTCCTACAATGAGCAGTTCTTC,CASSQDPPVGGISSYNEQFF
13,TRBJ1-2,NA,TRBV7-2,NA,TGTGCCAGCAGCTTACGGACATACTATGGCTACACCTTC,CASSLRTYYGYTF
16,TRBJ2-3,NA,TRBV7-3,NA,TGTGCCAGCAGCTTGCAGGCAGCCATGAACACAGATACGCAGTATTTT,CASSLQAAMNTDTQYF
15,TRBJ2-3,NA,TRBV9,NA,TGTGCCAGCAGCGTAGAGGGGGGTGGCACAGATACGCAGTATTTT,CASSVEGGGTDTQYF
15,TRBJ1-1,NA,TRBV5-4,NA,TGTGCCAGCAGCCAGCTTTCCCGTCCGGGCACTGAAGCTTTCTTT,CASSQLSRPGTEAFF
13,TRBJ2-1,NA,TRBV19,NA,TGTGCCAGTAGTGTCTACTCCTACAATGAGCAGTTCTTC,CASSVYSYNEQFF
17,TRBJ2-7,NA,TRBV11-2,TRBD2,TGTGCCAGCAGCCGGGGACTAGCGGGTTCCTCGGGCTACGAGCAGTACTTC,CASSRGLAGSSGYEQYF
19,TRBJ2-1,NA,TRBV5-5,TRBD2,TGTGCCAGCAGCTTGCATTGGGTAGCGGGCACAAGCTCCTACAATGAGCAGTTCTTC,CASSLHWVAGTSSYNEQFF
14,TRBJ1-1,NA,TRBV4-2,NA,TGTGCCAGCAGCAACCAGGGTTGGGACACTGAAGCTTTCTTT,CASSNQGWDTEAFF
12,TRBJ2-1,NA,TRBV28,NA,TGTGCCAGCAGTCCCCTGGCCCCTGAGCAGTTCTTC,CASSPLAPEQFF
12,TRBJ2-5,NA,TRBV7-9,NA,TGTGCCAGCAGCTGGTTCAGGGAGACCCAGTACTTC,CASSWFRETQYF
13,TRBJ2-1,NA,TRBV4-2,NA,TGTGCCACCTCTGACTACTCCTACAATGAGCAGTTCTTC,CATSDYSYNEQFF
11,TRBJ1-1,NA,TRBV19,NA,TGTGCCAGCAAAAGACACAGGCATGCTTTCTTT,CASKRHRHAFF
15,TRBJ2-1,once,TRBV18,TRBD1,TGTGCCAGCTCACCCTCGACAGGGGGCTACAATGAGCAGTTCTTC,CASSPSTGGYNEQFF
15,TRBJ2-5,NA,TRBV15,TRBD2,TGTGCCACCAGCAGAGGAACTAGCGACCAAGAGACCCAGTACTTC,CATSRGTSDQETQYF
13,TRBJ2-7,NA,TRBV5-4,NA,TGTGCCAGCAGCCAAGGACAGCCCTACGAGCAGTACTTC,CASSQGQPYEQYF
14,TRBJ1-4,NA,TRBV13,NA,TGTGCCAGCAGCACTGACAGGCGCCATGAAAAACTGTTTTTT,CASSTDRRHEKLFF
14,TRBJ1-6,NA,TRBV5-5,NA,TGTGCCAGCAGCTTGGACAGGGTTAATTCACCCCTCCACTTT,CASSLDRVNSPLHF
17,TRBJ2-1,NA,TRBV6-6,NA,TGTGCCAGCAGTCTGAATGGGCCCGACCAAGGCTACAATGAGCAGTTCTTC,CASSLNGPDQGYNEQFF
14,TRBJ2-7,NA,TRBV7-9,NA,TGTGCCAGCACCTCAATAGGTCAGAGCTACGAGCAGTACTTC,CASTSIGQSYEQYF
14,TRBJ2-5,few,TRBV9,TRBD1,TGTGCCAGCAGCGTAGAAGGGGGCTACGAGACCCAGTACTTC,CASSVEGGYETQYF
15,TRBJ2-3,NA,TRBV28,NA,TGTGCCAGCAGCTACGGCCTTGGCAGCACAGATACGCAGTATTTT,CASSYGLGSTDTQYF
14,TRBJ2-7,NA,TRBV23-1,TRBD2,TGCGCCAGCAGTCAACTAGCGGGAGAGAGCGAGCAGTACTTC,CASSQLAGESEQYF
15,TRBJ2-1,NA,TRBV27,TRBD2,TGTGCCAGCAGGCTCGGAATCGGGAGGAGAAATGAGCAGTTCTTC,CASRLGIGRRNEQFF
14,TRBJ1-4,once,TRBV7-2,NA,TGTGCCAGCAGCTTAGAGGGTCCCGGGGGAAAACTGTTTTTT,CASSLEGPGGKLFF